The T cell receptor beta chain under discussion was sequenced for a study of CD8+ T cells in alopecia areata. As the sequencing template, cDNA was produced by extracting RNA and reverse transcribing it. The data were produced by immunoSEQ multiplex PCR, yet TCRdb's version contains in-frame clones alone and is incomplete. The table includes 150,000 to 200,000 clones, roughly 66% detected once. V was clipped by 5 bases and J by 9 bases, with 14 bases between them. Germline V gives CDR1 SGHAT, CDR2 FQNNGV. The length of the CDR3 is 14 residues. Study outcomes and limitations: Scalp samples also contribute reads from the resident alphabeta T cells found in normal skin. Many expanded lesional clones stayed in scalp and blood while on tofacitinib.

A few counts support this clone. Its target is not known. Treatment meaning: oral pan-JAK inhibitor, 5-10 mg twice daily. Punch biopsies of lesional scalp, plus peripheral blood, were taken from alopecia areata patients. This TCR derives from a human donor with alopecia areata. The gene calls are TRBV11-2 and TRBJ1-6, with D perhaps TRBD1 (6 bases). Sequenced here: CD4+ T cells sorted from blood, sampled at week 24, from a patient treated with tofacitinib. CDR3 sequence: CASSPGVRSSPLHF. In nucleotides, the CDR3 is TGTGCCAGCAGCCCAGGGGTTAGGAGTTCACCCCTCCACTTT.